Presented here are 28 T cell receptor beta chains from one specimen sequenced in a study of breast tumors, draining lymph nodes, adjacent tissues. TCRdb passed the multiplex PCR reads through MiXCR, listing each CDR3 protein once. This sample yields some 150,000 distinct CDR3 sequences, of which about 20% are seen a single time; 2.6% belongs to the top ten. The lymph nodes were axillary draining lymph nodes from breast cancer patients. Sequenced: axillary lymph node tissue. The source of these receptors is a female donor with breast cancer. Some clones in this sample may be carry-over from other donors' samples.

A remark on this clonotype: Since no conserved phenylalanine or tryptophan closes the CDR3, a read error is the likely cause. This chain joins TRBV7-2 and TRBJ2-2; TRBD2 agrees at 9 bases. The CDR3 runs to 18 residues. The junction had 8 bases not matched to a gene; V was cut back by 0 bases and J by 3 bases. Germline values: CDR1 SGHTA, CDR2 FQGNSA. The CDR3 loop reads CASSLAAGGRAYTGELFL. In DNA form, the CDR3 reads TGTGCCAGCAGCTTAGCTGCTGGCGGGAGGGCCTACACCGGGGAGCTGTTTTTG.

This clonotype has a handful of counts. It is likely a read error, because the conserved phenylalanine at the end of the CDR3 is missing. The chain is built from TRBV7-8 and TRBJ2-6; D unresolved. The length of the CDR3 is 17 residues. The germline V and J ends were trimmed by 1 base and 0 bases, with 10 bases remaining between them. Germline CDR1 and CDR2: SGHVS and FQNEAQ. CDR3 nucleotides: TGTGCCAGCAGCTTAGGGGCCACAGTCTCTGGGGCCAACGTCCTGACTCTC. The encoded protein is CASSLGATVSGANVLTL.

This clonotype was seen many times. The rearrangement joins TRBV5-1 to TRBJ1-6; D is uncertain. V dropped 0 bases and J dropped 7 bases, with 8 bases sitting between them. This CDR3 has 14 amino acids. The V gene's germline CDR1 is SGHRS and CDR2 YFSETQ. The CDR3 loop is CASSLDNYNSPLHF. CDR3 nucleotide sequence: TGCGCCAGCAGCTTGGACAACTACAATTCACCCCTCCACTTT.

The chain is built from TRBV5-1 and TRBJ1-1; 10 bases align to TRBD1. Germline CDR1 reads SGHRS; CDR2 reads YFSETQ. V was clipped by 0 bases and J by 6 bases; unmatched bases: 5. CDR3 length: 15 amino acids. The CDR3 nucleotides are TGCGCCAGCAGCTTGGAGGGACAGGGGATATCTGAAGCTTTCTTT. It encodes CASSLEGQGISEAFF. Full variable domain (remainder filled in from reference TRBV5-1 and TRBJ1-1): KAGVTQTPRYLIKTRGQQVTLSCSPISGHRSVSWYQQTPGQGLQFLFEYFSETQRNKGNFPGRFSGRQFSNSRSEMNVSTLELGDSALYLCASSLEGQGISEAFFGQGTRLTVV.

V is TRBV28 and J is TRBJ2-2; D may be TRBD2 (6 bases). Germline CDR1 reads MDHEN; CDR2 reads SYDVKM. Trimming pared 6 bases from V and 1 base from J, leaving 12 bases between. This CDR3 has 15 amino acids. The CDR3 DNA reads as TGTGCCAGCAGGCCCGGGACTCTGAACACCGGGGAGCTGTTTTTT. Its translation is CASRPGTLNTGELFF.

This clonotype was recorded at least ten times. V and J are TRBV7-8 and TRBJ2-7; a possible D gene is TRBD2 (6 bases). The CDR3 is 15 residues long. Germline V lookup: CDR1 SGHVS, CDR2 FQNEAQ. The V end lost 4 bases, the J end lost 2 bases, and 15 bases lay between the germline ends. CDR3 loop: CASSSRDLQTYEQYF. CDR3 sequence (DNA): TGTGCCAGCAGCTCCCGGGACTTACAAACCTACGAGCAGTACTTC.

This clonotype was seen a few times. CDR3 sequence: CAITQAATYGYTF. The CDR3 region has the DNA TGTGCCATCACGCAGGCTGCTACCTATGGCTACACCTTC. The rearrangement joins TRBV10-3 to TRBJ1-2, with D unresolved. Trimming pared 7 bases from V and 4 bases from J, leaving 13 bases between. The germline V gene has CDR1 ENHRY and CDR2 SYGVKD. The CDR3 is 13 residues long.

The V and J genes are TRBV27 and TRBJ2-1; TRBD2 is a possible D gene (5 bases). The length of the CDR3 is 14 residues. Looked up from germline, CDR1 is MNHEY and CDR2 is SMNVEV (reference sequence). Trimming stripped 6 bases from V and 3 bases from J, with 12 bases between. The chain's CDR3 is CASSELGFYNEQFF. The CDR3 DNA follows: TGTGCCAGCAGCGAACTAGGGTTCTACAATGAGCAGTTCTTC.

This clonotype has a count of ten or more. This sequence joins TRBV13 and TRBJ2-5, with 9 bases identical to TRBD2. The ends lost 7 bases at V and 2 bases at J; junction bases unmatched: 5. The V gene's germline CDR1 is PRHDT and CDR2 FYEKMQ (reference sequence). The CDR3 consists of 14 residues. The CDR3 sequence is CASNLSGRQETQYF. DNA for the CDR3: TGTGCCAGCAACCTTAGCGGGAGACAAGAGACCCAGTACTTC.

This clonotype was found many times. The gene calls are TRBV20-1 and TRBJ2-3; perhaps TRBD2 as D (5 bases). The germline V gene encodes CDR1 DFQATT and CDR2 SNEGSKA (reference sequence). CDR3 length equals 20 residues. With 5 bases removed from V and 5 bases from J, the gap between germline ends came to 35 bases. The CDR3 nucleotides are TGCAGTGCTTCAGGATACGACACCGCATCAACTAGGACCACGGGAGATACGCAGTATTTT. It specifies CSASGYDTASTRTTGDTQYF.

This clonotype came up many times. The chain couples TRBV11-3 to TRBJ2-5; 9 bases fit TRBD2. The germline V gene has CDR1 SGHNT and CDR2 YENEEA. V lost 3 bases, J lost 4 bases, and 6 bases stayed unmatched. The CDR3 loop spans 15 amino acids. CDR3 residues: CASSFGGRARETQYF. The CDR3 DNA is TGTGCCAGCAGCTTCGGCGGGAGGGCCCGAGAGACCCAGTACTTC.

At least ten counts were recorded for this clonotype. The rearrangement joins TRBV15 to TRBJ1-5; D possibly corresponds to TRBD1 (6 bases). V dropped 3 bases and J dropped 1 base, with 16 bases sitting between them. CDR1 and CDR2 from the germline V gene are LNHNV and YYDKDF (reference sequence). This CDR3 has 17 amino acids. This CDR3 is CATSSGGGGMSNQPQHF. CDR3 bases: TGTGCCACCAGCAGCGGGGGCGGGGGGATGAGCAATCAGCCCCAGCATTTT. Looking up the rest from reference TRBV15 and TRBJ1-5 gives the full variable domain: DAMVIQNPRYQVTQFGKPVTLSCSQTLNHNVMYWYQQKSSQAPKLLFHYYDKDFNNEADTPDNFQSRRPNTSFCFLDIRSPGLGDTAMYLCATSSGGGGMSNQPQHFGDGTRLSIL.

In its sample, this clonotype was seen many times. V is TRBV24-1 and J is TRBJ2-3, with D possibly TRBD1 on 5 matching bases. The germline V gene has CDR1 KGHDR and CDR2 SFDVKD. The CDR3 is 16 residues long. Trimming took off 4 bases at V and 0 bases at J, with 13 bases between the two ends. The DNA of the CDR3 is TGTGCCACCAGTGACCGTCGGACACCTAGCACAGATACGCAGTATTTT. Its translation is CATSDRRTPSTDTQYF.

This clonotype was seen at least ten times. The rearrangement uses TRBV6-1 and TRBJ1-2; D call uncertain. V lost 8 bases and J lost 3, with 7 bases in between. The CDR3 contains 11 residues. Germline CDR1 is MNHNS and CDR2 is SASEGT. CDR3 in amino acids: CASGSDYGYTF. For the CDR3, the DNA is TGTGCCAGCGGTTCGGACTATGGCTACACCTTC.

This clonotype appeared many times. The V and J genes are TRBV4-3 and TRBJ2-3; 7 positions agree with TRBD1. The junction had 2 bases not matched to a gene; V was cut back by 4 bases and J by 1 base. Germline loops: CDR1 LGHNA, CDR2 YSLEER. The CDR3 has 14 residues. DNA for the CDR3: TGCGCCAGCAGCCCCGACAGGGGCACAGATACGCAGTATTTT. It specifies CASSPDRGTDTQYF.

This clonotype was observed a handful of times. The genes are TRBV30 and TRBJ2-7; 8 bases map to TRBD2. The V gene end was trimmed by 0 bases and the J gene end by 6 bases; junction bases not matched to a gene: 13. The germline V gene has CDR1 GTSNPN and CDR2 SVGIG (reference sequence). The CDR3 length is 16 residues. DNA for the CDR3: TGTGCCTGGAGTGTAAGGACTAGCTCCTTGCGGCTCGAGCAGTACTTC. Translating it yields CAWSVRTSSLRLEQYF.

A remark on this clonotype: This could be a read error, since a much larger clone is one nucleotide away. The chain is built from TRBV30 and TRBJ2-7; D not certain. The CDR3 runs 12 residues. Germline V gene data show CDR1 as GTSNPN and CDR2 as SVGIG (reference sequence). The V and J ends lost 2 bases and 6 bases respectively, with 11 bases between them. CDR3 in DNA: TGTGCCTGGAGTCCTCAGGAGCCCGAGCAGTACTTC. It specifies CAWSPQEPEQYF.

This clonotype was observed at least ten times. One end of the junction fails to match germline, which may point to a read error. The genes are TRBV7-7 and TRBJ2-5; 9 nucleotides agree with TRBD1. Per germline, CDR1 SSHAT and CDR2 FNYEAQ (reference sequence). There are 14 residues in the CDR3. The CDR3 loop is CASSLGQGWETQYF. The CDR3 bases are TGTGCTAGCAGCTTGGGACAGGGATGGGAGACCCAGTACTTC.

This clonotype came up a few times. This chain connects TRBV2 to TRBJ1-5, with TRBD1 matching 7 bases. CDR1 SNHLY and CDR2 FYNNEI come from the germline V gene. Unmatched junction bases numbered 5, after V lost 6 bases and J lost 3 bases. The length of the CDR3 is 14 residues. CDR3 nucleotide sequence: TGTGCCAGCAGGGCAGGGGGGAACAATCAGCCCCAGCATTTT. It yields the protein CASRAGGNNQPQHF.

This clonotype was seen ten or more times. This chain connects TRBV3-1 to TRBJ1-3; tentatively, D is TRBD1 (5 bases). V shed 2 bases and J shed 4 bases, with 9 bases lying between them. Germline values: CDR1 LGHDT, CDR2 YNNKEL (reference sequence). CDR3 length: 14 amino acids. The CDR3 here is CASSQSRGGNTIYF. The CDR3 DNA is TGTGCCAGCAGCCAATCAAGGGGCGGAAACACCATATATTTT. Based on the CDR3 plus reference TRBV3-1 and TRBJ1-3, the full variable domain is DTAVSQTPKYLVTQMGNDKSIKCEQNLGHDTMYWYKQDSKKFLKIMFSYNNKELIINETVPNRFSPKSPDKAHLNLHINSLELGDSAVYFCASSQSRGGNTIYFGEGSWLTVV.

This clonotype has just a few counts. This chain connects TRBV11-2 to TRBJ2-2; D remains unclear. The CDR3 totals 16 residues. Per the germline V gene, CDR1 is SGHAT and CDR2 is FQNNGV. With 4 bases removed from V and 6 bases from J, the gap between germline ends came to 18 bases. CDR3 residues: CASSYGTRWSPGELFF. The CDR3, as DNA: TGTGCCAGCAGCTACGGAACTCGATGGAGTCCCGGGGAGCTGTTTTTT.

This clonotype was detected only a few times. A much larger clone sits a single nucleotide away, making a read error possible. The V gene is TRBV7-2, the J gene TRBJ2-7; D is perhaps TRBD2 (5 bases). The CDR3 sequence is 14 residues long. Germline CDR1 reads SGHTA; CDR2 reads FQGNSA. The V and J ends lost 0 bases and 6 bases respectively, with 12 bases between them. CDR3 DNA sequence: TGTGCCAGCAGCTTAGCACGGGCTAGCTCCGAGCAGTACTTC. The encoded protein is CASSLARASSEQYF.

Ten or more counts support this clonotype. The chain recombines TRBV19 with TRBJ2-5; 11 nucleotides agree with TRBD2. The CDR3 covers 17 residues. The junction had 6 bases not matched to a gene; V was cut back by 1 base and J by 2 bases. Germline assignment: CDR1 LNHDA and CDR2 SQIVND (reference sequence). The CDR3 bases are TGTGCCAGTAGTATAGGCGGGACTAGCGGAGGACAAGAGACCCAGTACTTC. Residues: CASSIGGTSGGQETQYF.

As concerns this clonotype: The missing conserved phenylalanine or tryptophan at the end of this CDR3 makes a read error likely. This chain links TRBV6-5 with TRBJ2-2; 12 bases line up with TRBD2. Germline V gene lookup returns CDR1 MNHEY and CDR2 SVGAGI. The length of the CDR3 is 15 residues. V was clipped by 11 bases and J by 4 bases; unmatched bases: 8. This CDR3 is CAGTPGLAGTGELFV. The CDR3 nucleotides are TGTGCCGGCACCCCGGGACTAGCGGGCACCGGGGAGCTGTTTGTT.

This clonotype was seen at least ten times. V gene TRBV6-5 combines with J gene TRBJ1-6; TRBD1 agrees at 7 bases. V was clipped by 7 bases and J by 6 bases; unmatched bases: 3. From germline, CDR1 is MNHEY and CDR2 SVGAGI. The CDR3 loop spans 13 amino acids. The CDR3 protein is CASKGQVNSPLHF. The CDR3 DNA reads TGTGCCAGCAAAGGACAGGTTAATTCACCCCTCCACTTT.

Ten or more counts support this clonotype. This sequence joins TRBV24-1 and TRBJ1-2; TRBD1 matches 8 bases. Germline-derived CDR1 and CDR2 are KGHDR and SFDVKD. After removal of 4 bases from V and 8 bases from J, the junction contained 8 bases not matched to a gene. The CDR3 is 14 residues long. The CDR3 coding sequence is TGTGCCACCAGTGACCGGACAGGGCTAGGCGGCTACACCTTC. This encodes CATSDRTGLGGYTF.

The rearrangement joins TRBV12-3 or TRBV12-4 to TRBJ2-6; 10 bases are shared with TRBD1. V lost 3 bases and J lost 0; bases outside the gene matches: 5. This CDR3 has 18 residues. This chain's CDR3 is CASSFAGTGVSGANVLTF. For the CDR3, the DNA is TGTGCCAGCAGTTTCGCTGGGACAGGGGTCTCTGGGGCCAACGTCCTGACTTTC.

This clonotype was seen more than once but under ten times. The genes are TRBV6-1 and TRBJ2-1, with 11 bases that match TRBD2. Germline V gene sequence: CDR1 MNHNS, CDR2 SASEGT. The CDR3 has 14 amino acids. V shed 6 bases, J shed 8 bases, and the junction held 6 bases outside the gene matches. The DNA for the CDR3 is TGTGCCAGCAGGGGACTAGCGGCCCACGATGAGCAGTTCTTC. Translated, it gives CASRGLAAHDEQFF.